The 31 T cell receptor beta chains reported below all come from one sample, sequenced in a study of cytomegalovirus exposure and HLA in healthy donors. Clones were read by immunoSEQ multiplex PCR, and TCRdb kept only the in-frame ones, dropping some. The sample holds around 190,000 clones, 85% seen once. What was sequenced was PBMCs. The receptors here all came from a man between 18 and 35 years old in good health and CMV-seropositive.

The chain employs TRBV6-1 and TRBJ1-2; 9 bases map to TRBD1. Germline V gene lookup returns CDR1 MNHNS and CDR2 SASEGT. The CDR3 extends over 14 amino acids. The J segment lost 4 bases and the V segment lost 4 bases, leaving 4 bases of the junction unmatched. The CDR3 protein is CASSVTGGGYGYTF. The CDR3 DNA reads TGTGCCAGCAGTGTGACAGGGGGAGGCTATGGCTACACCTTC.

In DNA, the CDR3 is TGTGCCAGCAGCTTAGGTTCTAGCGGGAGGGCCGACACAGATACGCAGTATTTT. Encoded protein: CASSLGSSGRADTDTQYF. The chain employs TRBV13 and TRBJ2-3; TRBD2 aligns across 12 bases. This CDR3 contains 18 residues. Germline trimming cut 0 bases from V and 2 bases from J; bases unmatched to any gene: 6. CDR1 and CDR2 from the germline V gene are PRHDT and FYEKMQ (reference sequence). The full variable domain, in which reference TRBV13 and TRBJ2-3 provide the parts outside the CDR3, is AAGVIQSPRHLIKEKRETATLKCYPIPRHDTVYWYQQGPGQDPQFLISFYEKMQSDKGSIPDRFSAQQFSDYHSELNMSSLELGDSALYFCASSLGSSGRADTDTQYFGPGTRLTVL.

The chain links TRBV25-1 to TRBJ2-2, with 8 bases aligning to TRBD1. The CDR3 is made up of 14 amino acids. Per the germline V gene, CDR1 is MGHDK and CDR2 is SYGVNS. The CDR3 reads CATSTRGPTGELFF. CDR3 in DNA: TGTGCTACCTCTACCAGGGGGCCCACCGGGGAGCTGTTTTTT.

The chain links TRBV6-5 to TRBJ1-1, with D perhaps matching TRBD1 (6 bases). CDR3 size: 15 residues. In germline, CDR1 is MNHEY, CDR2 SVGAGI. Trimming took 0 bases from V and 0 from J, leaving 8 bases between them. The CDR3: CASSYSTGMNTEAFF. CDR3 nucleotide sequence: TGTGCCAGCAGTTACTCCACAGGGATGAACACTGAAGCTTTCTTT.

V gene TRBV4-1 combines with J gene TRBJ1-2; D is unclear. V was cut by 1 base and J by 6 bases, with 15 bases left in between. CDR3 length: 15 amino acids. The germline V gene encodes CDR1 MGHRA and CDR2 YSYEKL. CDR3 coding DNA: TGCGCCAGCAGCCAAGTACGGGGAATTCAAGATGGCTACACCTTC. This sequence encodes CASSQVRGIQDGYTF.

The rearrangement links TRBV28 to TRBJ2-7, with D possibly being TRBD1 (7 bases). The germline gives CDR1 MDHEN, CDR2 SYDVKM. CDR3 length: 13 residues. V shed 6 bases and J shed 6 bases, with 15 bases lying between them. This CDR3 reads CASRPDREAEQYF. The CDR3 nucleotides are TGTGCCAGCAGACCCGACAGGGAGGCCGAGCAGTACTTC.

V and J are TRBV5-1 and TRBJ1-1; D might be TRBD1 (6 bases). The germline V gene has CDR1 SGHRS and CDR2 YFSETQ. The CDR3 spans 11 residues. Between the trimmed V and J ends, which lost 2 bases and 8 bases, there was a span of 7 bases. The CDR3 is CASSFGQEAFF. The CDR3 DNA follows: TGCGCCAGCAGCTTCGGACAGGAAGCTTTCTTT.

The chain combines TRBV7-3 with TRBJ2-3, with 12 bases fitting TRBD2. The J segment lost 3 bases and the V segment lost 4 bases, leaving 2 bases of the junction unmatched. Germline CDR1 and CDR2: SGHTA and FQGTGA. The CDR3 has 15 residues. The CDR3 DNA reads TGTGCCAGCAGCTCTAGCGGGGGGGCGACAGATACGCAGTATTTT. Translation: CASSSSGGATDTQYF.

This clone was seen once. The chain carries TRBV6-1 and TRBJ1-2; perhaps TRBD1 as D (6 bases). This CDR3 spans 14 amino acids. In germline, CDR1 is MNHNS, CDR2 SASEGT. V gave up 1 base and J gave up 4 bases, with 10 bases separating them. DNA for the CDR3: TGTGCCAGCAGTGAAGATCGGACAGCCTATGGCTACACCTTC. Translation gives CASSEDRTAYGYTF.

The chain combines TRBV11-2 with TRBJ2-5, with a weak D call TRBD2 (7 bases). V dropped 3 bases and J dropped 5 bases, with 19 bases sitting between them. This CDR3 spans 16 amino acids. Germline assignment: CDR1 SGHAT and CDR2 FQNNGV. The CDR3 DNA reads as TGTGCCAGCAGCTTGGATGGGCTCGGGGGGCACGAGACCCAGTACTTC. Protein: CASSLDGLGGHETQYF. Full variable domain (rest looked up from reference TRBV11-2 and TRBJ2-5): EAGVAQSPRYKIIEKRQSVAFWCNPISGHATLYWYQQILGQGPKLLIQFQNNGVVDDSQLPKDRFSAERLKGVDSTLKIQPAKLEDSAVYLCASSLDGLGGHETQYFGPGTRLLVL.

J is TRBJ2-3 and V is TRBV6-4, with 11 bases lining up with TRBD2. The junction had 4 bases not matched to a gene; V was cut back by 5 bases and J by 3 bases. Germline CDR1 and CDR2: MRHNA and SNTAGT. CDR3 length: 15 amino acids. CDR3 coding DNA: TGTGCCAGCAGTCCGACTAGCGGGGAAACAGATACGCAGTATTTT. It translates to CASSPTSGETDTQYF.

V gene TRBV6-1 combines with J gene TRBJ1-2; D remains ambiguous. The CDR3 has 13 residues. Germline V lookup: CDR1 MNHNS, CDR2 SASEGT. V was clipped by 2 bases and J by 2 bases, with 6 bases between them. CDR3 nucleotides: TGTGCCAGCAGTGAAACCCAGAACTATGGCTACACCTTC. Its translation is CASSETQNYGYTF.

DNA of the CDR3: TGTGCCAGCAGTTTTGGTCGTCAGAACTATGGCTACACCTTC. This translates into CASSFGRQNYGYTF. The chain employs TRBV28 and TRBJ1-2; D is undetermined. The CDR3 is 14 residues long. Germline V gene sequence: CDR1 MDHEN, CDR2 SYDVKM. V lost 3 bases, J lost 2 bases, and 10 bases lay in between.

This sequence joins TRBV5-8 and TRBJ2-7; 7 nucleotides align to TRBD1. CDR1 SGHTS and CDR2 YDEGEE come from the germline V gene. The CDR3 consists of 15 residues. The V segment lost 2 bases and the J segment 0 bases; nucleotides outside the gene matches: 5. The CDR3 protein is CASSLHGTASYEQYF. CDR3 nucleotide sequence: TGTGCCAGCAGCTTACACGGGACAGCCTCCTACGAGCAGTACTTC.

The chain links TRBV2 to TRBJ2-5; 7 nucleotides agree with TRBD1. The germline CDR1 and CDR2 sequences are SNHLY and FYNNEI. The ends lost 6 bases at V and 5 bases at J; junction bases unmatched: 3. CDR3 length equals 12 residues. The CDR3 DNA reads as TGTGCCAGCAGCGACAGGGATGAGACCCAGTACTTC. Its protein product is CASSDRDETQYF.

The chain uses TRBV6-1 and TRBJ1-1; maybe TRBD1 (6 bases). This CDR3 contains 14 residues. Trimming pared 4 bases from V and 1 base from J, leaving 10 bases between. Germline lookup yields CDR1 MNHNS and CDR2 SASEGT. In DNA form, the CDR3 reads TGTGCCAGCAGTGCCCGGGACACGAACACTGAAGCTTTCTTT. This gives the protein CASSARDTNTEAFF.

This clone was detected only a few times. The CDR3 region is CASRVREAPPKDQFF. Here the CDR3 DNA reads TGTGCCAGTAGGGTCCGGGAAGCTCCACCCAAAGACCAGTTCTTC. This chain links TRBV19 with TRBJ2-1; D may be TRBD2 (5 bases). CDR3 size: 15 residues. The V end lost 6 bases, the J end lost 13 bases, and 25 bases lay between the germline ends. Germline V gene data show CDR1 as LNHDA and CDR2 as SQIVND (reference sequence).

The chain uses TRBV27 and TRBJ2-5; 14 positions match TRBD2. Germline assignment: CDR1 MNHEY and CDR2 SMNVEV (reference sequence). The CDR3 has 15 amino acids. Trimming removed 6 bases from V and 2 bases from J; junction bases left unmatched: 2. The CDR3 protein is CASSRLAGGQETQYF. CDR3 nucleotide sequence: TGTGCCAGCAGCCGACTAGCGGGAGGGCAAGAGACCCAGTACTTC.

This clone turned up a few times. The chain joins TRBV30 to TRBJ1-1; D remains ambiguous. Germline CDR1 and CDR2: GTSNPN and SVGIG (reference sequence). Trimming pared 2 bases from V and 4 bases from J, leaving 5 bases between. This CDR3 spans 11 amino acids. The CDR3 bases are TGTGCCTGGAGTACGGGCACTGAAGCTTTCTTT. Protein product: CAWSTGTEAFF.

This chain joins TRBV18 and TRBJ2-2; D may be TRBD1 (6 bases). V dropped 3 bases and J dropped 6 bases, with 8 bases sitting between them. CDR1 KGHSH and CDR2 LQKENI come from the germline V gene. This CDR3 is 13 amino acids long. As DNA, the CDR3 is TGTGCCAGCTCACCGAGACAGGCCGGGGAGCTGTTTTTT. Translating gives CASSPRQAGELFF.

V and J are TRBV10-3 and TRBJ1-2, with 8 bases fitting TRBD1. After removal of 4 bases from V and 8 bases from J, the junction contained 3 bases not matched to a gene. The CDR3 is 12 amino acids. In germline, CDR1 is ENHRY, CDR2 SYGVKD. The CDR3, as DNA: TGTGCCATCAGTGGGGACAGGAACGGCTACACCTTC. Amino acids: CAISGDRNGYTF.

The rearrangement uses TRBV14 and TRBJ2-7; 7 bases agree with TRBD2. The length of the CDR3 is 14 residues. The germline gives CDR1 SGHDN, CDR2 FVKESK. V dropped 2 bases and J dropped 3; count of bases not matched to a gene: 4. This CDR3 is CASSQSSGGYEQYF. In DNA, the CDR3 is TGTGCCAGCAGCCAATCATCGGGGGGCTACGAGCAGTACTTC.

This sequence joins TRBV23-1 and TRBJ2-7, with TRBD2 matching 7 bases. TRBV23-1 is an open reading frame whose function is uncertain. CDR3 size: 16 residues. V lost 0 bases, J lost 3 bases, and 8 bases stayed unmatched. Here the CDR3 DNA reads TGCGCCAGCAGTCAATCGAGACGGGAGGCCCACTACGAGCAGTACTTC. Its translation: CASSQSRREAHYEQYF.

This clone came up once. This chain joins TRBV7-8 and TRBJ2-6; 11 bases are a match to TRBD1. J lost 0 bases, V lost 2 bases, and 3 bases had no gene match. Looked up from germline, CDR1 is SGHVS and CDR2 is FQNEAQ. There are 18 residues in the CDR3. CDR3 sequence: CASSLSDRGLSGANVLTF. CDR3 in DNA: TGTGCCAGCAGCTTATCGGACAGGGGGCTCTCTGGGGCCAACGTCCTGACTTTC.

The V call is TRBV30, the J call TRBJ1-2, with no clear D. Germline CDR1 reads GTSNPN; CDR2 reads SVGIG (reference sequence). Trimming took 1 base from V and 2 from J, leaving 5 bases between them. The length of the CDR3 is 12 residues. The CDR3 DNA reads as TGTGCCTGGAGTGCGGGAAACTATGGCTACACCTTC. This translates into CAWSAGNYGYTF.

This clone has a single count. This chain joins TRBV19 and TRBJ2-5, with 14 bases matching TRBD2. The CDR3 consists of 18 residues. The germline gives CDR1 LNHDA, CDR2 SQIVND (reference sequence). V shed 5 bases and J 4 bases; nucleotides not matched to a gene: 12. The CDR3 DNA follows: TGTGCCAGTAGTCCAGCTGGGATGGGACTAGCGGGAGTAGAGACCCAGTACTTC. This encodes CASSPAGMGLAGVETQYF.

The J gene is TRBJ2-3, the V gene TRBV6-1, with 8 bases matching TRBD1. In germline, CDR1 is MNHNS, CDR2 SASEGT. V lost 10 bases and J lost 0; bases outside the gene matches: 6. The CDR3 is 14 residues long. CDR3 loop: CAIGQGLSTDTQYF. DNA of the CDR3: TGTGCCATAGGACAGGGTTTAAGCACAGATACGCAGTATTTT.

The chain links TRBV5-1 to TRBJ2-3, with 7 bases matching TRBD2. V lost 1 base, J lost 2 bases, and 4 bases stayed unmatched. In germline, CDR1 is SGHRS, CDR2 YFSETQ. The length of the CDR3 is 15 residues. CDR3 residues: CASSLSAGPTDTQYF. CDR3 DNA sequence: TGCGCCAGCAGCTTGTCAGCGGGGCCCACAGATACGCAGTATTTT.

The gene calls are TRBV6-1 and TRBJ2-7, with 15 positions matching TRBD2. Germline CDR1 MNHNS, CDR2 SASEGT. Trimming at V came to 4 bases and at J to 3 bases, leaving 4 bases not matched to a gene. The CDR3 consists of 16 residues. CDR3 in amino acids: CASSAGLAGGVYEQYF. The DNA for the CDR3 is TGTGCCAGCAGTGCCGGACTAGCGGGAGGGGTCTACGAGCAGTACTTC.

The chain joins TRBV7-2 to TRBJ2-2, with TRBD2 identical over 7 bases. CDR1 and CDR2 (germline): SGHTA, FQGNSA. V was clipped by 1 base and J by 4 bases; unmatched bases: 6. This CDR3 comprises 16 residues. CDR3 amino acids: CASSLGGGFTTGELFF. CDR3 in DNA: TGTGCCAGCAGCTTAGGGGGGGGGTTTACCACCGGGGAGCTGTTTTTT.

The gene calls are TRBV27 and TRBJ2-7, with 7 bases that match TRBD1. In germline, CDR1 is MNHEY, CDR2 SMNVEV (reference sequence). Trimming removed 3 bases from V and 3 bases from J; junction bases left unmatched: 8. This CDR3 is built from 15 residues. The CDR3 region is CASSFTQGEHYEQYF. The CDR3 DNA sequence: TGTGCCAGCAGTTTCACCCAGGGGGAACACTACGAGCAGTACTTC.